These T cell receptor beta chains were read from a single sample in a study of cytomegalovirus exposure and HLA in healthy donors. Only in-frame clones appear in the TCRdb table, and some are missing; sequencing was by immunoSEQ multiplex PCR. This sample has 100,000 to 150,000 clones, with 81% found just once. The sample comprised PBMCs. The source of these receptors is a man aged 18 to 35 in good health and CMV-seronegative. CDR3s leave out the opening cysteine and the closing phenylalanine or tryptophan.

TRBJ1-6 | TRBV9 | ASSVDGNSPLH
TRBJ1-1 | TRBV7-2 | ASSPGLRGTEAF
TRBJ1-1 | TRBV11-2 | ASSSREAF
TRBJ2-7 | TRBV5-1 | ASGFTPGRHEQY
TRBJ2-1 | TRBV25-1 | ASSESGRDTYNEQF
TRBJ1-2 | TRBV2 | ASNRDNSYGYT
TRBJ1-1 | TRBV19 | ASSFRQAPEAF
TRBJ2-2 | TRBV7-6 | ASTPGQGFPGELF
TRBJ2-7 | TRBV6-5 | ASSYQPPQGHEQY
TRBJ1-1 | TRBV7-2 | ASSSRQTNTEAF
TRBJ2-1 | TRBV9 | ASSPRLTLGFGNEQF
TRBJ2-3 | TRBV7-9 | ASSLGRGSLDTQY
TRBJ2-1 | TRBV7-9 | ASSLAIDEQF
TRBJ1-5 | TRBV7-3 | ASSTEYRAPQH
TRBJ1-2 | TRBV5-8 | ASSLRGGYGYT
TRBJ1-4 | TRBV19 | ASRGAGTDEKLF
TRBJ2-5 | TRBV11-1 | ASSFDRGRYQETQY
TRBJ2-3 | TRBV15 | ATSSPGGTDTQY
TRBJ1-1 | TRBV2 | ASSEPGYNTEAF
TRBJ2-1 | TRBV19 | ASSMVGGISYNEQF
TRBJ2-2 | TRBV7-9 | ASQGNTGELF
TRBJ2-2 | TRBV7-9 | ASRTNTGELF
TRBJ2-7 | TRBV5-6 | ASSSGDSYEQY
TRBJ1-1 | TRBV27 | ASSNRGNTEAF
TRBJ1-2 | TRBV7-3 | ASSPGAGGIYGYT
TRBJ1-6 | TRBV7-6 | ASSLVVSGQGSPLH
TRBJ1-1 | TRBV7-2 | ASSLEFTGRNTEAF